The rows below give T cell receptor beta chains drawn from one sample of a study of cytomegalovirus exposure and HLA in healthy donors. Profiling relied on immunoSEQ multiplex PCR, and the TCRdb table lists in-frame clones only, not all of them. The sample holds 31,000 or so clones. What was sequenced was PBMCs. The receptors derive from a female donor in good health and CMV-seronegative. CDR3s include the opening cysteine and the closing phenylalanine or tryptophan. A D gene is named only where the DNA matches it firmly. Clone sizes are given selectively: once, few, many, or a class where the clone is expanded.

D: TRBD1
size: .
J: TRBJ1-2
V: TRBV7-9
DNA: TGTGCCAGCAGCTTAGTAGGGAATGGACAGGGACGGAACTATGGCTACACCTTC
CDR3: CASSLVGNGQGRNYGYTF

D: TRBD1
size: .
J: TRBJ1-5
V: TRBV5-4
DNA: TGTGCCAGCAGCACCGGCAGGGGGTCCAATCAGCCCCAGCATTTT
CDR3: CASSTGRGSNQPQHF

D: .
size: .
J: TRBJ2-3
V: TRBV10-2
DNA: TGCGCCAGCAGTTCGGGGGATCGCACAGATACGCAGTATTTT
CDR3: CASSSGDRTDTQYF

D: .
size: .
J: TRBJ2-3
V: TRBV12-5
DNA: TGTGCTAGTGGTTTGGGTATAGCGGATCTCACAGATACGCAGTATTTT
CDR3: CASGLGIADLTDTQYF

D: TRBD1
size: .
J: TRBJ2-7
V: TRBV29-1
DNA: TGCAGCGTCCCCGTCCGGGACAGGGGCTACGAGCAGTACTTC
CDR3: CSVPVRDRGYEQYF

D: TRBD2
size: .
J: TRBJ2-1
V: TRBV7-2
DNA: TGTGCCAGCAGCTTAAATCTTGGCGGGGGGGCCCCTTACAATGAGCAGTTCTTC
CDR3: CASSLNLGGGAPYNEQFF

D: .
size: .
J: TRBJ1-5
V: TRBV14
DNA: TGTGCCAGCAGCTCCGGTTGGTTGCAGCCCCAGCATTTT
CDR3: CASSSGWLQPQHF

D: .
size: .
J: TRBJ2-1
V: TRBV6-5
DNA: TGTGCCAGCAGTTACTCGGCTAGTCTGGATGAGCAGTTCTTC
CDR3: CASSYSASLDEQFF

D: .
size: .
J: TRBJ1-1
V: TRBV28
DNA: TGTGCCAGCAGCCCTCCCCTGGCAGGCCCCCACGCTTTCTTT
CDR3: CASSPPLAGPHAFF

D: TRBD1
size: .
J: TRBJ1-1
V: TRBV6-4
DNA: TGTGCCAGCAAACCATACAGGGGGTCAGGTACTGAAGCTTTCTTT
CDR3: CASKPYRGSGTEAFF

D: TRBD1
size: .
J: TRBJ2-7
V: TRBV19
DNA: TGTGCCAGTAAGCACAGGGGTACCCACGAGCAGTACTTC
CDR3: CASKHRGTHEQYF

D: TRBD1
size: .
J: TRBJ2-5
V: TRBV5-6
DNA: TGTGCCAGCAGCGTGATTGCGACAGGGGGTTGGAGGGAGACCCAGTACTTC
CDR3: CASSVIATGGWRETQYF

D: .
size: .
J: TRBJ2-5
V: TRBV11-1
DNA: TGTGCCAGCAGCTACCGCGTGGGGACTGCACAAGAGACCCAGTACTTC
CDR3: CASSYRVGTAQETQYF

D: TRBD1
size: .
J: TRBJ2-7
V: TRBV11-1
DNA: TGTGCCAGCAGCTCCTACCGGACAGGGTTGTACTACGAGCAGTACTTC
CDR3: CASSSYRTGLYYEQYF

D: .
size: .
J: TRBJ1-1
V: TRBV19
DNA: TGTGCCAGTAGCCCAACCATAGCAACAAGAACTGAAGCTTTCTTT
CDR3: CASSPTIATRTEAFF

D: .
size: .
J: TRBJ2-1
V: TRBV4-1
DNA: TGCGCCAGCAGCCAAGGACTAGGCTCCTACAATGAGCAGTTCTTC
CDR3: CASSQGLGSYNEQFF

D: .
size: .
J: TRBJ1-2
V: TRBV4-3
DNA: TGCGCCAGCAGCCAAGCGGGCCGGGGGTCGGAGGGCTACACCTTC
CDR3: CASSQAGRGSEGYTF

D: TRBD2
size: .
J: TRBJ2-1
V: TRBV19
DNA: TGTGCCAGTAGTTTTAGCGGGCCCACGACACACTACAATGAGCAGTTCTTC
CDR3: CASSFSGPTTHYNEQFF

D: .
size: .
J: TRBJ1-1
V: TRBV12-2
DNA: TGTGCAAGTCGCTTAGCCCTCAGGCTGAACACTGAAGCTTTCTTT
CDR3: CASRLALRLNTEAFF

D: .
size: .
J: TRBJ1-5
V: TRBV4-1
DNA: TGCGCCAGCAGCCCTTCAACCATACAGGGACATCAGCCCCAGCATTTT
CDR3: CASSPSTIQGHQPQHF

D: .
size: medium-sized
J: TRBJ1-3
V: TRBV5-4
DNA: TGTGCCAGCAGTGAGCCTAGCTCTGGAAACACCATATATTTT
CDR3: CASSEPSSGNTIYF

D: TRBD1
size: .
J: TRBJ1-6
V: TRBV5-1
DNA: TGCGCCAGCAGCTATACCTTACAGGGGGCAAATTCACCCCTCCACTTT
CDR3: CASSYTLQGANSPLHF

D: .
size: .
J: TRBJ1-3
V: TRBV6-5
DNA: TGTGCCAGCAGTTACTCATCAGGGTTCGGAAACACCATATATTTT
CDR3: CASSYSSGFGNTIYF

D: .
size: .
J: TRBJ2-3
V: TRBV29-1
DNA: TGCAGCGCCGCCCAGGGGACAGATACGCAGTATTTT
CDR3: CSAAQGTDTQYF

D: TRBD1
size: .
J: TRBJ2-7
V: TRBV5-1
DNA: TGCGCCAGCAGCTTAAAGAAGACAGGGATCGGGGACCCCTACGAGCAGTACTTC
CDR3: CASSLKKTGIGDPYEQYF

D: .
size: .
J: TRBJ2-1
V: TRBV30
DNA: TGTGCCTGGAATTACTACAATGAGCAGTTCTTC
CDR3: CAWNYYNEQFF

D: TRBD2
size: .
J: TRBJ2-5
V: TRBV6-5
DNA: TGTGCCAGCAGGCTACTAGCGGGGGCTTCGAAGACCCAGTACTTC
CDR3: CASRLLAGASKTQYF

D: TRBD1
size: .
J: TRBJ1-1
V: TRBV7-9
DNA: TGTGCCAGCAGCTTATACAGGGGCGGCGGGGCTTTCTTT
CDR3: CASSLYRGGGAFF

D: .
size: .
J: TRBJ2-1
V: TRBV5-8
DNA: TGTGCCAGCAGCTTGAGCCGGGCTTCTCGGACAGCCAATGAGCAGTTCTTC
CDR3: CASSLSRASRTANEQFF

D: .
size: .
J: TRBJ2-6
V: TRBV19
DNA: TGTGCCACCTCCCTTGGCAGCTCTGGGGCCAACGTCCTGACTTTC
CDR3: CATSLGSSGANVLTF

D: TRBD1
size: .
J: TRBJ2-7
V: TRBV2
DNA: TGTGCCAGCAGGACAGGGGGCGCCTACGAGCAGTACTTC
CDR3: CASRTGGAYEQYF

D: TRBD1
size: .
J: TRBJ1-1
V: TRBV18
DNA: TGTGCCAGCTCACCGGGGACAGGGGTACAGAACACTGAAGCTTTCTTT
CDR3: CASSPGTGVQNTEAFF

D: .
size: .
J: TRBJ2-5
V: TRBV7-6
DNA: TGTGCCAGCAGCTTAGGTGTAGGGAGAGGAGAGACCCAGTACTTC
CDR3: CASSLGVGRGETQYF

D: TRBD2
size: .
J: TRBJ2-3
V: TRBV11-2
DNA: TGTGCCAGCAGCCCGGGCGGGGGCGGGGGGTACACAGATACGCAGTATTTT
CDR3: CASSPGGGGGYTDTQYF

D: TRBD1
size: .
J: TRBJ2-7
V: TRBV6-5
DNA: TGTGCCAGCAGTATAGACAGGGTTTCCTACGAGCAGTACTTC
CDR3: CASSIDRVSYEQYF

D: .
size: .
J: TRBJ1-2
V: TRBV5-6
DNA: TGTGCCAGCAGCTTATCCGAGGAGTATGGCTACACCTTC
CDR3: CASSLSEEYGYTF

D: .
size: .
J: TRBJ2-2
V: TRBV7-2
DNA: TGTGCCAGCACCTCCGTAGCCCGCGTAGGCGCCGGGGAGCTGTTTTTT
CDR3: CASTSVARVGAGELFF

D: .
size: .
J: TRBJ1-4
V: TRBV7-4
DNA: TGTGCCAGCAGCTTCGCTACCCCAGGGACTAATGAAAAACTGTTTTTT
CDR3: CASSFATPGTNEKLFF

D: .
size: .
J: TRBJ2-3
V: TRBV4-2
DNA: TGTGCCAGCAGCCAAGACCAGGGGCGGGAGTATTTT
CDR3: CASSQDQGREYF

D: TRBD1
size: .
J: TRBJ1-1
V: TRBV5-1
DNA: TGCGCCAGCAGCTTGAGGGGACAGGGTAGGTACACTGAAGCTTTCTTT
CDR3: CASSLRGQGRYTEAFF

D: .
size: .
J: TRBJ2-7
V: TRBV30
DNA: TGTGCCTGGAGTGTCGGCAGGGTGGCCCACGAGCAGTACTTC
CDR3: CAWSVGRVAHEQYF

D: .
size: .
J: TRBJ2-5
V: TRBV6-5
DNA: TGTGCCAGCAGTTACGAGGGTTTTCCAAGAGAGACCCAGTACTTC
CDR3: CASSYEGFPRETQYF

D: .
size: .
J: TRBJ2-5
V: TRBV5-1
DNA: TGCGCCAGCAGCTTGGGCAGCGGGCCCATGTTTACCCAGTACTTC
CDR3: CASSLGSGPMFTQYF

D: TRBD1
size: .
J: TRBJ2-5
V: TRBV9
DNA: TGTGCCAGCAGCGAGCATCCAGGGGGCCGGTACCAAGAGACCCAGTACTTC
CDR3: CASSEHPGGRYQETQYF

D: .
size: .
J: TRBJ1-5
V: TRBV11-2
DNA: TGTGCCAGCAGCACCACCCCGGGGATGCAGCCCCAGCATTTT
CDR3: CASSTTPGMQPQHF

D: .
size: .
J: TRBJ1-1
V: TRBV5-4
DNA: TGTGCCAGCAGCATCGGGGGGATGAACACTGAAGCTTTCTTT
CDR3: CASSIGGMNTEAFF

D: .
size: .
J: TRBJ1-5
V: TRBV2
DNA: TGTGCCAGCAACAGGAGAACCAATCAGCCCCAGCATTTT
CDR3: CASNRRTNQPQHF

D: .
size: .
J: TRBJ1-2
V: TRBV6-6
DNA: TGTGCCAGCAGTTATGAGAGATATGGCTACACCTTC
CDR3: CASSYERYGYTF

D: .
size: .
J: TRBJ1-4
V: TRBV9
DNA: TGTGCCAGCAGCGTAGGGGGCTCCGCTAATGAAAAACTGTTTTTT
CDR3: CASSVGGSANEKLFF